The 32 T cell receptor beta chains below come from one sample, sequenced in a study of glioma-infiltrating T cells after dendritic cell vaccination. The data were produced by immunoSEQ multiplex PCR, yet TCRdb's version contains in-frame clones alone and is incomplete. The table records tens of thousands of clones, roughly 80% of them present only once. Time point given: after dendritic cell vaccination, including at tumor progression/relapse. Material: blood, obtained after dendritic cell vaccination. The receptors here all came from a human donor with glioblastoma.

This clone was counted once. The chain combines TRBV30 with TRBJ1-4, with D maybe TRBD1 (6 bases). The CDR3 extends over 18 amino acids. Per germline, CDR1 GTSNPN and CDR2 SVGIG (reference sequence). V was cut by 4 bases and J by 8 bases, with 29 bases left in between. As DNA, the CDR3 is TGTGCCTGGACCACCTCTCGCGGGGGGCTGGCGGTTGGGGAAAAACTGTTTTTT. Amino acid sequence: CAWTTSRGGLAVGEKLFF. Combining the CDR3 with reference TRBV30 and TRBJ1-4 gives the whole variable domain SQTIHQWPATLVQPVGSPLSLECTVEGTSNPNLYWYRQAAGRGLQLLFYSVGIGQISSEVPQNLSASRPQDRQFILSSKKLLLSDSGFYLCAWTTSRGGLAVGEKLFFGSGTQLSVL.

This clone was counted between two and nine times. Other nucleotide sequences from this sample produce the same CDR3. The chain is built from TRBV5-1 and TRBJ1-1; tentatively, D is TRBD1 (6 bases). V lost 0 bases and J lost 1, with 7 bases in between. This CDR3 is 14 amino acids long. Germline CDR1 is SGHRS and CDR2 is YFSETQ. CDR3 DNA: TGCGCCAGCAGCTTGGGGGGACAGAACACTGAAGCTTTCTTT. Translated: CASSLGGQNTEAFF.

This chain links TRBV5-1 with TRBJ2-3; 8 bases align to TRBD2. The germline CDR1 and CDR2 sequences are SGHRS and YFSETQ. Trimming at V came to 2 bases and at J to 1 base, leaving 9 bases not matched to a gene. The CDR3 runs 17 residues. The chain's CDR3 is CASSLRGGLEGTDTQYF. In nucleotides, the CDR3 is TGCGCCAGCAGCTTACGGGGGGGACTAGAAGGCACAGATACGCAGTATTTT.

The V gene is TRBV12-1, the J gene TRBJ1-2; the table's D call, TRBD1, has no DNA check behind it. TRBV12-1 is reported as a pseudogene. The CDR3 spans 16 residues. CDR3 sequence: CASSLRTGAPNYGYTF. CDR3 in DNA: TGTGCCAGCAGCCTTAGGACAGGGGCCCCCAACTATGGCTACACCTTC.

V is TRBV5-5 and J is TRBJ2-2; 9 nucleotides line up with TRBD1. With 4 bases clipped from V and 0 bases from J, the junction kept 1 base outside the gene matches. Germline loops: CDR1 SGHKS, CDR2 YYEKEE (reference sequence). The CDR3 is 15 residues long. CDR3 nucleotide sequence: TGTGCCAGCAGCCGGACAGGGGCGAACACCGGGGAGCTGTTTTTT. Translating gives CASSRTGANTGELFF.

CDR3 in amino acids: CASSLWPQGEAFF. CDR3 DNA: TGCGCCAGCAGCTTGTGGCCACAGGGGGAAGCTTTCTTT. V and J are TRBV5-1 and TRBJ1-1, with 7 bases that match TRBD1. This CDR3 comprises 13 residues. Unmatched junction bases numbered 5, after V lost 1 base and J lost 8 bases. Germline CDR1 is SGHRS and CDR2 is YFSETQ.

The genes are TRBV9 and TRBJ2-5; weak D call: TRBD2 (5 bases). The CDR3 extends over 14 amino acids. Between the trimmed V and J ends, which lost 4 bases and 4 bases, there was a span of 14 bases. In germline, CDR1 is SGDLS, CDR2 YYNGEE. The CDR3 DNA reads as TGTGCCAGCAGCCCCCGAGGGTCGGCAGAGACCCAGTACTTC. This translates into CASSPRGSAETQYF.

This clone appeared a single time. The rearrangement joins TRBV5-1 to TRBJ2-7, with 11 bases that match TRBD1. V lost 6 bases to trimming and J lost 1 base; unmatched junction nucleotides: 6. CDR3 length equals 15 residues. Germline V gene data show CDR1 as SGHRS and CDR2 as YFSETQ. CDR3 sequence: CASTNRDRGSYEQYF. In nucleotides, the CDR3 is TGCGCCAGCACCAACCGGGACAGGGGGTCCTACGAGCAGTACTTC.

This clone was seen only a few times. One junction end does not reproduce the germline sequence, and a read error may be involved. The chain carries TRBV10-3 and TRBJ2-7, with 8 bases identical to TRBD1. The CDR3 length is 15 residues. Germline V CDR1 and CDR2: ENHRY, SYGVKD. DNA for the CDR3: TGTGCCATCAGTGAGCCGGGACAGGATTCTACAGGGCTCAACTTC. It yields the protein CAISEPGQDSTGLNF.

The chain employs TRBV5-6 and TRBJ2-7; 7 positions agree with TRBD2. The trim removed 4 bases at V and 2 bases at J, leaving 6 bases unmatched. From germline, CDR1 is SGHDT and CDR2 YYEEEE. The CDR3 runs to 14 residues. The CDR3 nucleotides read TGTGCCAGCAGCCGGGAACTAGCGCCCTACGAGCAGTACTTC. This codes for CASSRELAPYEQYF. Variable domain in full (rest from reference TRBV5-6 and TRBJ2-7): DAGVTQSPTHLIKTRGQQVTLRCSPKSGHDTVSWYQQALGQGPQFIFQYYEEEERQRGNFPDRFSGHQFPNYSSELNVNALLLGDSALYLCASSRELAPYEQYFGPGTRLTVT.

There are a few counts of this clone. The CDR3 coding sequence is TGTGCCAGCAGCCTACAGGGGGCAGGCTACGAGCAGTACTTC. It encodes CASSLQGAGYEQYF. The chain is built from TRBV7-2 and TRBJ2-7, with 9 bases lining up with TRBD1. With 5 bases clipped from V and 3 bases from J, the junction kept 5 bases outside the gene matches. Germline CDR1 reads SGHTA; CDR2 reads FQGNSA. The CDR3 contains 14 residues.

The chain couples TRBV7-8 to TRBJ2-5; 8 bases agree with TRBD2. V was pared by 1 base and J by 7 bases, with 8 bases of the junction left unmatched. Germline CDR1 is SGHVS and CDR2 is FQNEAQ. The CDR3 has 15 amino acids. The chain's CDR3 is CASSLGTSLPGTQYF. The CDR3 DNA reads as TGTGCCAGCAGCTTAGGGACTAGCCTTCCCGGGACCCAGTACTTC.

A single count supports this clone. CDR3 in amino acids: CASKPDRANYGYTF. As DNA, the CDR3 is TGTGCCAGCAAACCGGACAGGGCTAACTATGGCTACACCTTC. The chain couples TRBV6-5 to TRBJ1-2; 8 bases align to TRBD1. The V segment lost 7 bases and the J segment 0 bases; nucleotides outside the gene matches: 4. This CDR3 comprises 14 residues. Germline CDR1 reads MNHEY; CDR2 reads SVGAGI.

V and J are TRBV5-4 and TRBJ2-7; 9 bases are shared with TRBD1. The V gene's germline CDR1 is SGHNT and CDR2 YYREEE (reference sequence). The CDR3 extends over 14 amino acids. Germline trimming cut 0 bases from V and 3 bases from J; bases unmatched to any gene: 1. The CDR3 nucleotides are TGTGCCAGCAGCTTGGGACAGGGGGGCTACGAGCAGTACTTC. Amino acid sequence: CASSLGQGGYEQYF.

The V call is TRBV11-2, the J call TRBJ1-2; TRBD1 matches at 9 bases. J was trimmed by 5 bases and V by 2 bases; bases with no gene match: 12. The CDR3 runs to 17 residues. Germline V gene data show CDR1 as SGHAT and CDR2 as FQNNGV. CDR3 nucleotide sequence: TGTGCCAGCAGCTTATTCGCCTCGGGACAGGGAGATTATGGCTACACCTTC. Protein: CASSLFASGQGDYGYTF.

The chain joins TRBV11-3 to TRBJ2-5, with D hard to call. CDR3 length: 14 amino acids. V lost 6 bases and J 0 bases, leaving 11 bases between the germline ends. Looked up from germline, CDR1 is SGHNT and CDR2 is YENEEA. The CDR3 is CASRPNSNQETQYF. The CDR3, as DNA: TGTGCCAGCAGACCAAACAGTAACCAAGAGACCCAGTACTTC.

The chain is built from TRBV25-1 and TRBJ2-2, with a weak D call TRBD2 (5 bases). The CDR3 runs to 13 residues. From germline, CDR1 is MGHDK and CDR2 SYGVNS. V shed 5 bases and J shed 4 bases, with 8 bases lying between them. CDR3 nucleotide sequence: TGTGCCAGCAGTTGGAGGTTCACCGGGGAGCTGTTTTTT. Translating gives CASSWRFTGELFF.

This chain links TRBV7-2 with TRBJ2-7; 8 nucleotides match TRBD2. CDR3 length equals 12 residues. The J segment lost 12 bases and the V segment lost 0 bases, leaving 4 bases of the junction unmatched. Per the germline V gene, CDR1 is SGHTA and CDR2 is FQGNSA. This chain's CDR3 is CASSLALAAPYF. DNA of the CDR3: TGTGCCAGCAGCTTAGCACTAGCGGCCCCGTACTTC.

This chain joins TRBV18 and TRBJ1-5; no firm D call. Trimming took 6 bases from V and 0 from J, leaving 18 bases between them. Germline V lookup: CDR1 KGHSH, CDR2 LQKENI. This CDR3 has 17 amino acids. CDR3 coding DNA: TGTGCCAGCTCGCCTAACCCCCCCGGGATTAGCAATCAGCCCCAGCATTTT. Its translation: CASSPNPPGISNQPQHF.

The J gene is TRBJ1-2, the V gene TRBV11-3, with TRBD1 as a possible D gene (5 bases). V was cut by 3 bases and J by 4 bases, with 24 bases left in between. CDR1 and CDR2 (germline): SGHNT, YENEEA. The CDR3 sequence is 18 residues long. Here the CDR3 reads CASSLVDWTPKGSYGYTF. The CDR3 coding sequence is TGTGCCAGCAGCTTGGTCGATTGGACACCTAAAGGCAGCTATGGCTACACCTTC.

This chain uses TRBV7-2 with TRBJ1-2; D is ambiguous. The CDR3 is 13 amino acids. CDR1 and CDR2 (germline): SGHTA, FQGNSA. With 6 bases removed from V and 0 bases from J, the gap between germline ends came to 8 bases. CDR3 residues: CASRSGANYGYTF. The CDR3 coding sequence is TGTGCCAGCAGAAGCGGGGCTAACTATGGCTACACCTTC. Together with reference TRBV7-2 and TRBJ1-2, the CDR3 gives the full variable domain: GAGVSQSPSNKVTEKGKDVELRCDPISGHTALYWYRQSLGQGLEFLIYFQGNSAPDKSGLPSDRFSAERTGGSVSTLTIQRTQQEDSAVYLCASRSGANYGYTFGSGTRLTVV.

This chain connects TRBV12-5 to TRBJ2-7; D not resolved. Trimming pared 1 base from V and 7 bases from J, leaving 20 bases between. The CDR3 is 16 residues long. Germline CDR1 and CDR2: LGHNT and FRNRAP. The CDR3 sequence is CASGLGIAPGQAEQYF. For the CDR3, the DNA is TGTGCTAGTGGTTTGGGGATTGCCCCAGGCCAGGCGGAGCAGTACTTC.

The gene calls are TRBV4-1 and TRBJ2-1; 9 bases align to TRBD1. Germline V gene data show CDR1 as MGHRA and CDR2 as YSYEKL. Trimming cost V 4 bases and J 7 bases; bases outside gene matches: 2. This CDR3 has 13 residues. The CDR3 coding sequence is TGCGCCAGCAGCCGGGACAGGGAAAATGAGCAGTTCTTC. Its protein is CASSRDRENEQFF.

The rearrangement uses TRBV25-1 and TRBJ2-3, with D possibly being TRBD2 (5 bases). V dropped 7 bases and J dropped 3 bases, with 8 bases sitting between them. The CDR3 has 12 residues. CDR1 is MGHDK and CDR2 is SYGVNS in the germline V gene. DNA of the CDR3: TGTGCCAGCATTGGGGAGACAGATACGCAGTATTTT. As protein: CASIGETDTQYF.

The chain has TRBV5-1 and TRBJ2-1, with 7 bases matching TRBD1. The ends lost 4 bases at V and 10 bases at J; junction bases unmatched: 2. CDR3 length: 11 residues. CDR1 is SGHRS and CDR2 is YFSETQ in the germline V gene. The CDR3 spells CASSEDREQFF. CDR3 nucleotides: TGCGCCAGCAGCGAGGACAGGGAGCAGTTCTTC.

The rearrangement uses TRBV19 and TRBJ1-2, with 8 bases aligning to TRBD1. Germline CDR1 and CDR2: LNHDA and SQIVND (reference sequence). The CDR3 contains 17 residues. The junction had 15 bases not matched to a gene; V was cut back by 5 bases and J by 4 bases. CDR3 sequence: CASSSGGRGRVGYGYTF. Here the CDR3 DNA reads TGTGCCAGTAGTTCGGGCGGCAGGGGGCGCGTAGGCTATGGCTACACCTTC.

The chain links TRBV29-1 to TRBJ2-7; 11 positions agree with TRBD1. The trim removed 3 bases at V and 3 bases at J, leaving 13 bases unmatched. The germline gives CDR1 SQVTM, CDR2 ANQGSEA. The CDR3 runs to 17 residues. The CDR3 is CSVDRIGLGTGGYEQYF. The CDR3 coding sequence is TGCAGCGTTGATAGGATAGGACTCGGGACAGGGGGCTACGAGCAGTACTTC.

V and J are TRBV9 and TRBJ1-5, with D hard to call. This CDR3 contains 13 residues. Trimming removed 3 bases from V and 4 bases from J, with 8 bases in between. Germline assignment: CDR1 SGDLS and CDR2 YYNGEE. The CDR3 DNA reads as TGTGCCAGCAGCGCCGGTCGTAATCAGCCCCAGCATTTT. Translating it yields CASSAGRNQPQHF. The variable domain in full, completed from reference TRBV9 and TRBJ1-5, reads DSGVTQTPKHLITATGQRVTLRCSPRSGDLSVYWYQQSLDQGLQFLIQYYNGEERAKGNILERFSAQQFPDLHSELNLSSLELGDSALYFCASSAGRNQPQHFGDGTRLSIL.

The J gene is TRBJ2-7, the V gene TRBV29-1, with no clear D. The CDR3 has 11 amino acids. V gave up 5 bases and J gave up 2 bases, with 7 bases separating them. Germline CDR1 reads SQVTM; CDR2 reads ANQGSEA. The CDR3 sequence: CSVSVTYEQYF. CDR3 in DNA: TGCAGCGTTTCTGTAACCTACGAGCAGTACTTC.

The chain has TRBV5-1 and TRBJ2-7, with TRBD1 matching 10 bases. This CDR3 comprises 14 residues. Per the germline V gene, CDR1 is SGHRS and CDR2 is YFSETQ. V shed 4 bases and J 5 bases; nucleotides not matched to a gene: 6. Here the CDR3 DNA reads TGCGCCAGCAGCGTCGGACAGGGGGACAACGAGCAGTACTTC. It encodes CASSVGQGDNEQYF.

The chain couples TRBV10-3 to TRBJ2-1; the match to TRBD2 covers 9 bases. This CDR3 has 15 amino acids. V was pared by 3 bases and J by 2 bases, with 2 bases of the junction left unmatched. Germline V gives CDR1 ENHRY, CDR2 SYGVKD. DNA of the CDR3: TGTGCCATCAGTGACCTAGCGGGGCCCTACAATGAGCAGTTCTTC. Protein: CAISDLAGPYNEQFF.

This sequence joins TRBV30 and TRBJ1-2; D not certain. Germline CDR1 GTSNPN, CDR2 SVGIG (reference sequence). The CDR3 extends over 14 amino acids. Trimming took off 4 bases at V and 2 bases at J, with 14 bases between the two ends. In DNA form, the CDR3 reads TGTGCCTGGATCGGTCCGGGTAACAACTATGGCTACACCTTC. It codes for CAWIGPGNNYGYTF.